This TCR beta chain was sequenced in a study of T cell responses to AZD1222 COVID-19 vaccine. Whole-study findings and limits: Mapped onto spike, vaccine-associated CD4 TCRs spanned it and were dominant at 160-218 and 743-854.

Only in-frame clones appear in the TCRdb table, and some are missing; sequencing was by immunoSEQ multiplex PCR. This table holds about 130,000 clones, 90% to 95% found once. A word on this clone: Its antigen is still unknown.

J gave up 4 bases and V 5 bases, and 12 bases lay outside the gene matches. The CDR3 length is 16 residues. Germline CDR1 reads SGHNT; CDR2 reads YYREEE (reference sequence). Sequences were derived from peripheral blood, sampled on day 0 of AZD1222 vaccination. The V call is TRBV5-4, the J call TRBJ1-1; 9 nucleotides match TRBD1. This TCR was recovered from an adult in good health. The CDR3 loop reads CASREYRGRMSTEAFF. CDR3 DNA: TGTGCCAGCAGGGAATACAGGGGGCGCATGAGCACTGAAGCTTTCTTT.